The rows below give T cell receptor beta chains drawn from one sample of a study of blood T cell repertoires in COVID-19. TCRdb's table, derived via immunoSEQ multiplex PCR, lists solely in-frame clones and lacks some. The data contain roughly 290,000 clones, about 85% of them seen just once; the ten biggest clones take up 0.87%. The source material was peripheral blood. These receptors were collected from a human donor with COVID-19, enrolled during active disease. The donor label of this sample is uncertain. Each CDR3 is given with its conserved first and last residue. D genes are given only for firm matches. The size entry is marked missing in some rows and otherwise reads once, few, many or a size class.

TRBJ1-2 NA TRBD1 TRBV4-3 TGCGCCAGCAGCCAACAACCGGGACAGGGCTATGGCTACACCTTC CASSQQPGQGYGYTF
TRBJ1-1 NA TRBD1 TRBV19 TGTGCCAGTAGTATCTCAGGGGGGCTGAACACTGAAGCTTTCTTT CASSISGGLNTEAFF
TRBJ2-1 NA TRBD1 TRBV19 TGTGCCAGTAGTTTGGACAGGGAGAATGAGCAGTTCTTC CASSLDRENEQFF
TRBJ1-5 few NA TRBV19 TGTGCCAGTAGTATAGCCGGGTTTAGCAATCAGCCCCAGCATTTT CASSIAGFSNQPQHF
TRBJ2-5 NA NA TRBV3-1/TRBV3-2 TGTGCCAGCAGCCAATTACAGGGTGAGACCCAGTACTTC CASSQLQGETQYF
TRBJ1-5 NA TRBD1 TRBV2 TGTGCCAGCAGTTGGGGACAGGGAAGGGCTCAGCCCCAGCATTTT CASSWGQGRAQPQHF
TRBJ2-5 NA TRBD2 TRBV3-1/TRBV3-2 TGTGCCAGCAGCCTTACTCCGGGACTAGCGGGACAGACCCAGTACTTC CASSLTPGLAGQTQYF
TRBJ2-2 once TRBD2 TRBV29-1 TGCAGCGTTGAAGCTAGCGGGAGCACCGGGGAGCTGTTTTTT CSVEASGSTGELFF
TRBJ2-3 NA TRBD2 TRBV5-1 TGCGCCAGCAGCGCGGGACTAAACACAGATACGCAGTATTTT CASSAGLNTDTQYF
TRBJ1-5 NA NA TRBV7-3 TGTGCCAGCAGTCTCGGGTGGAATCAGCCCCAGCATTTT CASSLGWNQPQHF
TRBJ2-1 few TRBD2 TRBV5-1 TGCGCCAGCAATAGCGGGCTCAGTGAGCAGTTCTTC CASNSGLSEQFF
TRBJ1-1 NA NA TRBV18 TGTGCCAGCTCACCACCGAACTTGCAGGGTGGCACTGAAGCTTTCTTT CASSPPNLQGGTEAFF
TRBJ1-1 NA TRBD1 TRBV5-1 TGCGCCAGCAGCGCCGGGACAGAGATAAAGAGAGCTTTCTTT CASSAGTEIKRAFF
TRBJ1-6 NA TRBD1 TRBV18 TGTGCCAGCTCACCTTTGGGACAGGAAAATTCACCCCTCCACTTT CASSPLGQENSPLHF
TRBJ1-2 NA NA TRBV12-3/TRBV12-4 TGTGCCAGCAGCGACAGCAACTATGGCTACACCTTC CASSDSNYGYTF
TRBJ2-5 NA NA TRBV25-1 TGTGCCAGCAGTGAACAGGGTCAAGAGACCCAGTACTTC CASSEQGQETQYF
TRBJ1-2 NA NA TRBV28 TGTGCCAGCAGTTCGACAGCTACCTCTAACTATGGCTACACCTTC CASSSTATSNYGYTF
TRBJ2-6 NA NA TRBV3-1/TRBV3-2 TGTGCCAGCAGCCAAGAATCGAGACTCGGTGGGGCCAACGTCCTGACTTTC CASSQESRLGGANVLTF
TRBJ1-6 NA NA TRBV5-1 TGCGCCAGCAGCTTGGACAGGGCGGGCTCACCCCTCCACTTT CASSLDRAGSPLHF
TRBJ1-2 NA NA TRBV28 TGTGCCAGCAGTCCCGAAAGTTCGGTTCGGTCCTATGGCTACACCTTC CASSPESSVRSYGYTF
TRBJ1-1 NA TRBD1 TRBV2 TGTGCCAGACTTTTGGACAGGATGAACACTGAAGCTTTCTTT CARLLDRMNTEAFF
TRBJ2-1 NA TRBD2 TRBV27 TGTGCCAGCAGTAGGGGACAGAGCAGACTAGCGGAAAGCTCCTACAATGAGCAGTTCTTC CASSRGQSRLAESSYNEQFF
TRBJ2-1 NA NA TRBV28 TGTGCCAGCAGCCCTCTTGACTGGGGAGGCTACAATGAGCAGTTCTTC CASSPLDWGGYNEQFF
TRBJ1-5 NA NA TRBV2 TGTGCCAGCAGTGAACCAGGGTTTAGCAATCAGCCCCAGCATTTT CASSEPGFSNQPQHF
TRBJ1-6 NA TRBD1 TRBV7-2 TGTGCCAGCAGCCAGTCCCTCCCGGGACAGGGTAATTCACCCCTCCACTTT CASSQSLPGQGNSPLHF
TRBJ1-2 NA NA TRBV6-5 TGTGCCAGCACCGGGGGGGATGGCTACACCTTC CASTGGDGYTF
TRBJ2-5 NA NA TRBV5-8 TGTGCCAGCAGCTTGGATCCCAGGGAAGAGACCCAGTACTTC CASSLDPREETQYF
TRBJ2-5 few NA TRBV5-1 TGCGCCAGCAGCTTGGGGAGTCGGATCTCGGAGACCCAGTACTTC CASSLGSRISETQYF
TRBJ1-5 once NA TRBV5-1 TGCGCCAGCAGCTGGGGGGTGGACCAGCCCCAGCATTTT CASSWGVDQPQHF
TRBJ2-5 NA TRBD1 TRBV12-3/TRBV12-4 TGTGCCACCGTGGGACAGGGGGCAGAGACCCAGTACTTC CATVGQGAETQYF
TRBJ1-5 once NA TRBV5-1 TGCGCCAGCAGCTTGGACGGGTTTGGCAATCAGCCCCAGCATTTT CASSLDGFGNQPQHF
TRBJ1-3 NA NA TRBV28 TGTGCCAGCAGTCTCAGGGTCTCTGGAAACACCATATATTTT CASSLRVSGNTIYF
TRBJ2-1 NA TRBD2 TRBV10-2 TGCGCCAGCAGTTCCACTAGCGGGAGGCTCCACAATGAGCAGTTCTTC CASSSTSGRLHNEQFF
TRBJ1-1 NA NA TRBV28 TGTGCCAGCAGCCCGGACACTGGTGACACTGAAGCTTTCTTT CASSPDTGDTEAFF
TRBJ1-2 NA TRBD1 TRBV19 TGTGCCAGTAGGCAAGACAGGGACTATGGCTACACCTTC CASRQDRDYGYTF
TRBJ2-5 NA NA TRBV9 TGTGCCAGCAGCGTAAATGGTCTGAGGCAAGAGACCCAGTACTTC CASSVNGLRQETQYF
TRBJ1-6 NA TRBD1 TRBV28 TGTGCCAGCAGTCCACTACCCCGAGGGGGCTTAATAAATTCACCCCTCCACTTT CASSPLPRGGLINSPLHF
TRBJ2-1 NA NA TRBV30 TGTGCCTGGGCGGGATTATCCAATGAGCAGTTCTTC CAWAGLSNEQFF
TRBJ1-1 NA NA TRBV5-1 TGCGCCAGCAGCACCCGACAGGTTATAGACACTGAAGCTTTCTTT CASSTRQVIDTEAFF
TRBJ1-1 NA NA TRBV27 TGTGCCAGCAGTCCCCGTGAGGGGAACACTGAAGCTTTCTTT CASSPREGNTEAFF
TRBJ1-5 NA NA TRBV6-5 TGTGCCAGCAGTTATATCGGAGGTCAGCCCCAGCATTTT CASSYIGGQPQHF
TRBJ2-7 NA TRBD2 TRBV19 TGTGCCAGTAGTGCCCCCGGGACTAGTTTCGACTACGAGCAGTACTTC CASSAPGTSFDYEQYF
TRBJ2-5 NA TRBD2 TRBV7-9 TGTGCCAGCAGCATTCTAGCGGGAGTAGAGACCCAGTACTTC CASSILAGVETQYF
TRBJ2-1 once NA TRBV2 TGTGCCAGCACCGGGTCTAGAGTTAACAATGAGCAGTTCTTC CASTGSRVNNEQFF
TRBJ2-7 NA TRBD2 TRBV30 TGTGCCTCGGGACTAGCGGGCTTGTACGAGCAGTACTTC CASGLAGLYEQYF
TRBJ1-5 few TRBD1 TRBV6-6 TGTGCCAGCAGTTACCTGACAGGGCCTAGCAATCAGCCCCAGCATTTT CASSYLTGPSNQPQHF
TRBJ2-7 few TRBD2 TRBV10-1 TGCGCCAGCAGGGCTAGCGGTGACTCCTACGAGCAGTACTTC CASRASGDSYEQYF
TRBJ1-2 NA NA TRBV5-6 TGTGCCAGCAGCCCGCCCCCTGGCGCAGGTCACAAAGTTTATGGCTACACCTTC CASSPPPGAGHKVYGYTF
TRBJ2-3 NA NA TRBV7-2 TGTGCCAGCAGCCTCCAGGCGGGGTTTACAGATACGCAGTATTTT CASSLQAGFTDTQYF
TRBJ1-5 NA TRBD1 TRBV28 TGTGCCAGCAGGGTAATTTGGACAGGGAAGAAGGATCAGCCCCAGCATTTT CASRVIWTGKKDQPQHF
TRBJ1-5 NA TRBD1 TRBV10-3 TGTGCCATCAGTGGGGGGTGGACAGGTGGAAGCAATCAGCCCCAGCATTTT CAISGGWTGGSNQPQHF
TRBJ1-2 once TRBD1 TRBV5-4 TGTGCCAGCAAGGACAGGGGGGCCTTGAGTGGCTACACCTTC CASKDRGALSGYTF
TRBJ1-4 NA TRBD1 TRBV18 TGTGCCAGCTCACCCTACACAGGGGAAGGAACTAATGAAAAACTGTTTTTT CASSPYTGEGTNEKLFF